These 4 T cell receptor beta chains came from one sample sequenced in a study of regulatory T cells in long-lasting Graves disease. Time point reported: persistent/refractory GD, antithyroid drugs over 5 years with positive TRAb. Researchers made the TCR library from RNA that was extracted from PBMCs. Assembly of TCR beta libraries relied on iRepertoire HTBI primers together with Arm-PCR of CDR3 regions. TCRdb processed the multiplex PCR reads anew with MiXCR; each CDR3 protein has one entry. Here the sample spans 500,000 to 800,000 distinct CDR3 sequences, approximately 31% being singletons. The sample in question was peripheral blood mononuclear cells (PBMCs), obtained when the disease was refractory, from a patient treated with antithyroid drugs. The receptors were gathered from a female donor with Graves disease.

The CDR3 DNA reads TGTGCCAGTAGTCCCGACAGTGACCTTTCCTACGAGCAGTACTTC. The encoded protein is CASSPDSDLSYEQYF. This chain uses TRBV19 with TRBJ2-7, with D possibly matching TRBD1 (5 bases). Trimming removed 5 bases from V and 1 base from J, with 15 bases in between. Germline V gene sequence: CDR1 LNHDA, CDR2 SQIVND (reference sequence). This CDR3 spans 15 amino acids.

The genes are TRBV19 and TRBJ1-2; a possible D gene is TRBD1 (5 bases). V was shortened by 5 bases and J by 5 bases, with 24 bases between the two germline ends. The CDR3 runs to 17 residues. The germline V gene has CDR1 LNHDA and CDR2 SQIVND (reference sequence). The CDR3 DNA sequence: TGTGCCAGTAGTCCGGGACTCCTCAGGCCGGGGATATATGGCTACACCTTC. This gives the protein CASSPGLLRPGIYGYTF.

This clonotype was observed once. V is TRBV20-1 and J is TRBJ1-1, with 7 bases aligning to TRBD1. The CDR3 has 12 amino acids. Losses at the gene ends were 0 bases for V and 8 bases for J; bases not matched to a gene: 3. Germline V gene data show CDR1 as DFQATT and CDR2 as SNEGSKA (reference sequence). The CDR3 spells CSAREGQREAFF. CDR3 in DNA: TGCAGTGCTAGAGAGGGACAGAGAGAAGCTTTCTTT.

In this sample, this clonotype turned up many times. The chain is built from TRBV24-1 and TRBJ1-2; perhaps TRBD1 as D (6 bases). The CDR3 extends over 15 amino acids. Germline CDR1 and CDR2: KGHDR and SFDVKD. Trimming took 4 bases from V and 4 from J, leaving 15 bases between them. In nucleotides, the CDR3 is TGTGCCACCAGTGACCGGAAACAGGGAGGCTATGGCTACACCTTC. It is translated as CATSDRKQGGYGYTF.